This entry lists 26 T cell receptor beta chains sequenced from one sample in a study of blood T cells in healthy people across ages. Primed by a sample-barcoded 5' primer and a J-beta primer mix, a second PCR proceeded for about 6 to 11 cycles. TCRdb redid the calling of the 5' RACE reads with MiXCR, one entry per CDR3 protein. In the table there are roughly 410,000 distinct CDR3 sequences, 45% to 60% of which are singletons. The sequencing sample was made of blood. The receptors shown here come from a man aged 60 to 69 in good health.

This clonotype was observed a few times. The chain links TRBV29-1 to TRBJ2-1, with 7 positions matching TRBD2. The J call may be incorrect, as the DNA end agrees better with TRBJ2-7. CDR1 SQVTM and CDR2 ANQGSEA come from the germline V gene. CDR3 length: 14 residues. The CDR3 reads CSVEREMSYNEQYF. As DNA, the CDR3 is TGCAGCGTTGAGCGGGAGATGTCCTACAATGAGCAGTACTTC.

J is TRBJ2-3 and V is TRBV5-1; TRBD2 agrees at 9 bases. This CDR3 is 16 amino acids long. V was clipped by 2 bases and J by 1 base; unmatched bases: 5. Germline V gene data show CDR1 as SGHRS and CDR2 as YFSETQ. CDR3 in DNA: TGCGCCAGCAGCTTAAAGACTAGCGGCTGCACAGATACGCAGTATTTT. Translating it yields CASSLKTSGCTDTQYF.

The chain has TRBV12-3 or TRBV12-4 and TRBJ1-2; D is ambiguous. V shed 6 bases and J shed 8 bases, with 16 bases lying between them. The CDR3 has 13 residues. DNA of the CDR3: TGTGCCAGCAGCCCCATTGAGGGTGGGGGCTACACCTTC. The encoded protein is CASSPIEGGGYTF.

This rearrangement joins TRBV7-6 to TRBJ2-7; D gene uncertain. Trimming pared 4 bases from V and 5 bases from J, leaving 9 bases between. Germline CDR1 reads SGHVS; CDR2 reads FNYEAQ. This CDR3 spans 12 amino acids. CDR3 residues: CASSSTPHEQYF. In DNA, the CDR3 is TGTGCCAGCAGCTCAACCCCACACGAGCAGTACTTC.

The chain has TRBV20-1 and TRBJ2-1; perhaps D is TRBD1 or TRBD2 (5 bases each). TRBJ2-7 explains the end of the DNA better; the J call may be wrong. Germline V gene sequence: CDR1 DFQATT, CDR2 SNEGSKA (reference sequence). The CDR3 extends over 12 amino acids. The CDR3 nucleotides are TGCAGTGGAGCGGACACGGGTTACGAGCAGTACTTC. Amino acid sequence: CSGADTGYEQYF.

The gene calls are TRBV10-3 and TRBJ2-3; tentatively, D is TRBD1 (6 bases). The length of the CDR3 is 14 residues. V was pared by 6 bases and J by 1 base, with 11 bases between. Germline V lookup: CDR1 ENHRY, CDR2 SYGVKD. DNA of the CDR3: TGTGCCATCAGGCAGACAGGAGGCACAGATACGCAGTATTTT. This gives the protein CAIRQTGGTDTQYF.

This sequence joins TRBV28 and TRBJ2-1; D gene unclear. Germline assignment: CDR1 MDHEN and CDR2 SYDVKM. Between the trimmed V and J ends, which lost 7 bases and 6 bases, there was a span of 7 bases. The CDR3 has 11 amino acids. CDR3 bases: TGTGCCAGCAAGTGGGGCAATGAGCAGTTCTTC. Translating it yields CASKWGNEQFF.

This clonotype has only one observation. V is TRBV20-1 and J is TRBJ2-7, with 8 bases fitting TRBD2. The CDR3 has 16 amino acids. Trimming cost V 0 bases and J 3 bases; bases outside gene matches: 10. CDR1 is DFQATT and CDR2 is SNEGSKA in the germline V gene (reference sequence). Written as DNA, the CDR3 is TGCAGTGCTAGAGATCTGAGAACTAGCGGTAACTACGAGCAGTACTTC. As protein: CSARDLRTSGNYEQYF.

This chain uses TRBV28 with TRBJ2-3; 7 bases fit TRBD1. The germline CDR1 and CDR2 sequences are MDHEN and SYDVKM. This CDR3 region has 15 residues. V lost 5 bases and J lost 3; bases outside the gene matches: 8. CDR3 coding DNA: TGTGCCAGCAGTAAGCCGGGACAGCTTACAGATACGCAGTATTTT. It yields the protein CASSKPGQLTDTQYF.

Of note for this clonotype: This may stem from a read error, because a much larger clone lies one nucleotide away. The rearrangement links TRBV3-1 to TRBJ2-1; D is perhaps TRBD2 (6 bases). From germline, CDR1 is LGHDT and CDR2 YNNKEL (reference sequence). The CDR3 has 13 residues. CDR3 coding DNA: TGTGCCGGCAGCCGAACTCAGTTGGGGCGGGGGTTCTTC. Its translation: CAGSRTQLGRGFF.

The chain carries TRBV12-3 or TRBV12-4 and TRBJ2-5; 7 bases align to TRBD2. The CDR3 contains 15 residues. Unmatched junction bases numbered 8, after V lost 5 bases and J lost 2 bases. CDR3 sequence (DNA): TGTGCCAGCAGTCACCGGGGGGTAGGTCAAGAGACCCAGTACTTC. Residues: CASSHRGVGQETQYF.

The CDR3 sequence: CASGDRGSVTEAFF. The CDR3 coding sequence is TGTGCCAGCGGAGACAGGGGGTCGGTCACTGAAGCTTTCTTT. This sequence joins TRBV2 and TRBJ1-1, with TRBD1 matching over 9 bases. The CDR3 contains 14 residues. With 8 bases clipped from V and 4 bases from J, the junction kept 8 bases outside the gene matches. CDR1 and CDR2 from the germline V gene are SNHLY and FYNNEI.

Regarding this clonotype: This may come from a read error, since a much larger clone is one base off. The chain recombines TRBV20-1 with TRBJ2-7; possibly TRBD1 or TRBD2 for D (6 bases each). The CDR3 length is 12 residues. Looked up from germline, CDR1 is DFQATT and CDR2 is SNEGSKA (reference sequence). CDR3 coding DNA: TGCAGTGCTAGGGGGGGCGCCTACGAGCGGTACTTC. Translation gives CSARGGAYERYF.

This clonotype was seen only a few times. The gene calls are TRBV11-3 and TRBJ2-1, with D maybe TRBD2 (7 bases). This CDR3 comprises 15 residues. Germline CDR1 SGHNT, CDR2 YENEEA. V was shortened by 6 bases and J by 1 base, with 13 bases between the two germline ends. As DNA, the CDR3 is TGTGCCAGCAGTCGAGGGGGGGGTTCCTACAATGAGCAGTTCTTC. Its protein product is CASSRGGGSYNEQFF.

The genes are TRBV6-5 and TRBJ1-2, with D perhaps TRBD1 (5 bases). The CDR3 totals 16 residues. Trimming took off 5 bases at V and 4 bases at J, with 20 bases between the two ends. The V gene's germline CDR1 is MNHEY and CDR2 SVGAGI. The CDR3 nucleotides read TGTGCCAGCAGTAAATTTCGAGGAGGGGTCAGCTATGGCTACACCTTC. It is translated as CASSKFRGGVSYGYTF.

The gene calls are TRBV25-1 and TRBJ2-3; TRBD2 agrees at 12 bases. V lost 2 bases and J lost 0; bases outside the gene matches: 3. CDR3 length: 17 residues. The germline V gene has CDR1 MGHDK and CDR2 SYGVNS. CDR3 amino acids: CASSELLAGGSTDTQYF. The CDR3 DNA is TGTGCCAGCAGTGAACTCCTAGCGGGAGGGAGCACAGATACGCAGTATTTT.

This clonotype has a handful of counts. V usage is TRBV5-4 and J usage is TRBJ2-5, with D possibly matching TRBD2 (6 bases). The CDR3 spans 15 residues. Germline V gene data show CDR1 as SGHNT and CDR2 as YYREEE (reference sequence). V was trimmed by 5 bases and J by 0 bases, leaving 14 bases between them. CDR3 loop: CASSRSGVYQETQYF. Written as DNA, the CDR3 is TGTGCCAGCAGTCGCTCGGGGGTGTACCAAGAGACCCAGTACTTC. The full variable domain, completed using reference TRBV5-4 and TRBJ2-5, is ETGVTQSPTHLIKTRGQQVTLRCSSQSGHNTVSWYQQALGQGPQFIFQYYREEENGRGNFPPRFSGLQFPNYSSELNVNALELDDSALYLCASSRSGVYQETQYFGPGTRLLVL.

The CDR3 reads CASSSDQTGSSYEQYF. Here the CDR3 DNA reads TGTGCCAGCAGTTCCGACCAGACAGGGTCGTCCTACGAGCAGTACTTC. The chain links TRBV27 to TRBJ2-7; 7 nucleotides line up with TRBD1. The CDR3 consists of 16 residues. Per germline, CDR1 MNHEY and CDR2 SMNVEV (reference sequence). The trim removed 4 bases at V and 1 base at J, leaving 10 bases unmatched.

On this clonotype itself: One junction end does not reproduce the germline sequence, and a read error may be involved. This chain uses TRBV12-3 or TRBV12-4 with TRBJ1-6; 8 bases align to TRBD1. This CDR3 is 18 amino acids long. CDR3 amino acids: CVSSSILDRVGASSPLHF. CDR3 bases: TGTGTCAGCAGTTCCATACTGGACAGGGTAGGGGCAAGTTCACCCCTCCACTTT.

This sequence joins TRBV7-2 and TRBJ2-7; no firm D call. Germline V gene lookup returns CDR1 SGHTA and CDR2 FQGNSA. This CDR3 comprises 14 residues. V dropped 5 bases and J dropped 2 bases, with 13 bases sitting between them. The CDR3 region is CASSELPPPYEQYF. The CDR3 DNA reads as TGTGCCAGCAGCGAACTTCCCCCCCCCTACGAGCAGTACTTC.

A remark on this clonotype: One base away lies a much larger clone, so this may be a sequencing read error. The chain uses TRBV24-1 and TRBJ2-7; 8 positions match TRBD2. The CDR3 sequence is 14 residues long. V lost 7 bases and J lost 7; bases outside the gene matches: 11. CDR1 KGHDR and CDR2 SFDVKD come from the germline V gene. CDR3 nucleotides: TGTGCCACCAGAAATAGCGGGGTATACAATGAGCAGTACTTC. Amino acids: CATRNSGVYNEQYF.

The chain uses TRBV20-1 and TRBJ1-5, with a tentative D call TRBD1 (5 bases). V gave up 5 bases and J gave up 5 bases, with 16 bases separating them. Germline V CDR1 and CDR2: DFQATT, SNEGSKA (reference sequence). The CDR3 is made up of 14 amino acids. The CDR3 spells CSASGGFVDQPQHF. In DNA, the CDR3 is TGCAGTGCTTCTGGGGGGTTTGTGGATCAGCCCCAGCATTTT.

The V and J genes are TRBV5-6 and TRBJ2-7, with D uncertain. The CDR3 extends over 14 amino acids. Germline CDR1 is SGHDT and CDR2 is YYEEEE. Trimming shortened V by 2 bases and J by 5 bases, and 14 bases separated the two germline ends. The CDR3 coding sequence is TGTGCCAGCAGCTTTGTATCCAGGCCTCACGAGCAGTACTTC. Protein: CASSFVSRPHEQYF.

The chain employs TRBV29-1 and TRBJ1-1; 8 nucleotides match TRBD1. CDR1 and CDR2 (germline): SQVTM, ANQGSEA. This CDR3 is built from 11 residues. After removal of 7 bases from V and 4 bases from J, the junction contained 2 bases not matched to a gene. CDR3 sequence: CSGGQGTEAFF. The CDR3 DNA follows: TGCAGCGGCGGACAGGGCACTGAAGCTTTCTTT.

This clonotype was picked up a small number of times. The rearrangement joins TRBV28 to TRBJ1-1; D is unresolved. Looked up from germline, CDR1 is MDHEN and CDR2 is SYDVKM. The CDR3 length is 14 residues. V was cut by 3 bases and J by 0 bases, with 8 bases left in between. CDR3 nucleotides: TGTGCCAGCAGTTTGGCCAGGCTGAACACTGAAGCTTTCTTT. It codes for CASSLARLNTEAFF.

The chain couples TRBV28 to TRBJ2-1; TRBD1 might be the D (5 bases). The germline V and J ends were trimmed by 6 bases and 2 bases, with 8 bases remaining between them. Germline CDR1 reads MDHEN; CDR2 reads SYDVKM. The CDR3 extends over 13 amino acids. CDR3 DNA: TGTGCCAGCAGGCAGACAGCCTACAATGAGCAGTTCTTC. It translates to CASRQTAYNEQFF.